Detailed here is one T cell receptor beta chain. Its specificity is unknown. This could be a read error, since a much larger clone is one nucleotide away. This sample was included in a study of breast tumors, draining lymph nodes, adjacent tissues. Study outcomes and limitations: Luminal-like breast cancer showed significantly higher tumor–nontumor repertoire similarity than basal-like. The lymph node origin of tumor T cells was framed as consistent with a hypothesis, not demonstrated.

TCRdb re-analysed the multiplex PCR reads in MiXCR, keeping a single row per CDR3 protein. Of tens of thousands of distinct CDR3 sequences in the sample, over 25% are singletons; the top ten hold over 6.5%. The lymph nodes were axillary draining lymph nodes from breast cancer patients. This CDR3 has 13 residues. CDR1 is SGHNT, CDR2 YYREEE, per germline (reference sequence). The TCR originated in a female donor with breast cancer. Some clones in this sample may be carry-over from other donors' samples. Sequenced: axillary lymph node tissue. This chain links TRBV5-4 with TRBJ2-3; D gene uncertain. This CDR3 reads CASSLEATDAQYF. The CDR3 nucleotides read TGTGCCAGCAGCTTGGAAGCCACAGATGCGCAGTATTTT. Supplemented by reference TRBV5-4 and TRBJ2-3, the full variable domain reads ETGVTQSPTHLIKTRGQQVTLRCSSQSGHNTVSWYQQALGQGPQFIFQYYREEENGRGNFPPRFSGLQFPNYSSELNVNALELDDSALYLCASSLEATDAQYFGPGTRLTVL.